The 19 T cell receptor beta chains below all came from one sample that was sequenced in a study of beta chain features in type 1 diabetes. The sequenced template was cDNA made from the entire isolated RNA. Generated by immunoSEQ multiplex PCR, the TCRdb table keeps only in-frame clones and is missing some. The sample shows fewer than 200,000 clones, approximately 10% of them seen only once. Study-level points and caveats: In all four CD4+ subsets, TCRB CDR3 length was significantly, moderately reduced in type 1 diabetes.

Their antigens are not known. The sequenced material came from central memory CD4+ T cells from blood. These TCRs come from a man younger than 45 with type 1 diabetes.

The chain links TRBV15 to TRBJ1-5, with D unresolved. Per the germline V gene, CDR1 is LNHNV and CDR2 is YYDKDF (reference sequence). The V and J ends lost 1 base and 5 bases respectively, with 9 bases between them. The CDR3 runs to 14 residues. CDR3 amino acids: CATSRGGFDQPQHF. CDR3 DNA sequence: TGTGCCACCAGCAGAGGAGGGTTCGATCAGCCCCAGCATTTT.

This clone was seen more than once but under ten times. The J gene is TRBJ1-2, the V gene TRBV9, with TRBD1 identical over 8 bases. V lost 3 bases and J lost 4; bases outside the gene matches: 2. CDR1 is SGDLS, CDR2 YYNGEE, per germline. CDR3 length: 13 amino acids. In DNA form, the CDR3 reads TGTGCCAGCAGCGCGCAGGGGGCCTATGGCTACACCTTC. The encoded protein is CASSAQGAYGYTF.

V gene TRBV5-1 combines with J gene TRBJ1-2; D is possibly TRBD1 (5 bases). The CDR3 contains 16 residues. CDR1 SGHRS and CDR2 YFSETQ come from the germline V gene. V lost 1 base to trimming and J lost 0 bases, with 13 bases between them. CDR3 bases: TGCGCCAGCAGCTTGAGTGGAAGGGGAACTAACTATGGCTACACCTTC. It is translated as CASSLSGRGTNYGYTF.

This clone was found a few times. The chain links TRBV4-3 to TRBJ2-1; 12 positions agree with TRBD2. Germline CDR1 is LGHNA and CDR2 is YSLEER. The CDR3 sequence is 16 residues long. Trimming removed 1 base from V and 8 bases from J; junction bases left unmatched: 6. Here the CDR3 reads CASSQAVTSGSDEQFF. In DNA form, the CDR3 reads TGCGCCAGCAGCCAAGCAGTGACTAGCGGGAGTGATGAGCAGTTCTTC.

J is TRBJ2-3 and V is TRBV6-5; the D gene is possibly TRBD2 (5 bases). Trimming pared 5 bases from V and 6 bases from J, leaving 12 bases between. CDR3 size: 13 residues. CDR1 is MNHEY and CDR2 is SVGAGI in the germline V gene. CDR3 region: CASSEGPGDTQYF. Here the CDR3 DNA reads TGTGCCAGCAGTGAAGGACCGGGGGATACGCAGTATTTT.

The chain is built from TRBV4-3 and TRBJ2-5; 12 nucleotides line up with TRBD2. The V and J ends lost 2 bases and 4 bases, in that order; junction bases with no gene match: 5. This CDR3 is 16 amino acids long. Germline CDR1 reads LGHNA; CDR2 reads YSLEER. The CDR3 reads CASSQTLAGGAETQYF. In DNA, the CDR3 is TGCGCCAGCAGCCAAACCCTAGCGGGAGGGGCAGAGACCCAGTACTTC.

A few counts support this clone. The V call is TRBV9, the J call TRBJ2-7; D gene ambiguous. From germline, CDR1 is SGDLS and CDR2 YYNGEE. The CDR3 extends over 14 amino acids. With 0 bases removed from V and 1 base from J, the gap between germline ends came to 8 bases. The CDR3 spells CASSVDPTSYEQYF. CDR3 DNA sequence: TGTGCCAGCAGCGTAGACCCCACATCCTACGAGCAGTACTTC.

The chain links TRBV11-2 to TRBJ1-2; TRBD1 aligns across 9 bases. V dropped 1 base and J dropped 6; count of bases not matched to a gene: 6. The germline CDR1 and CDR2 sequences are SGHAT and FQNNGV. The CDR3 sequence is 15 residues long. Written as DNA, the CDR3 is TGTGCCAGCAGCTTAGTAGGGACAGGGAGGAATGGCTACACCTTC. Its translation is CASSLVGTGRNGYTF.

This clone was found a few times. This chain uses TRBV27 with TRBJ1-5, with 9 bases aligning to TRBD1. There are 15 residues in the CDR3. Germline V gene lookup returns CDR1 MNHEY and CDR2 SMNVEV (reference sequence). J lost 6 bases, V lost 3 bases, and 6 bases had no gene match. The CDR3 DNA sequence: TGTGCCAGCAGTTTGGTGGGACAGGGTGCTCAGCCCCAGCATTTT. As protein: CASSLVGQGAQPQHF.

This clone was observed a few times. The rearrangement joins TRBV10-3 to TRBJ2-1; 9 bases line up with TRBD2. Germline loops: CDR1 ENHRY, CDR2 SYGVKD. The CDR3 covers 13 residues. The V gene end was trimmed by 5 bases and the J gene end by 4 bases; junction bases not matched to a gene: 0. The CDR3 loop is CAISLAGYNEQFF. CDR3 coding DNA: TGTGCCATCAGTCTAGCGGGGTACAATGAGCAGTTCTTC.

This clone was seen only a few times. V and J are TRBV7-8 and TRBJ2-2; tentative D call: TRBD2 (6 bases). Germline V gives CDR1 SGHVS, CDR2 FQNEAQ. The CDR3 totals 14 residues. CDR3 amino acids: CAGRGLTNTGELFF. CDR3 nucleotides: TGTGCTGGAAGGGGACTGACGAACACCGGGGAGCTGTTTTTT.

This clone was counted a few times. The rearrangement links TRBV30 to TRBJ1-2; D is possibly TRBD1 (6 bases). The CDR3 consists of 14 residues. Germline CDR1 is GTSNPN and CDR2 is SVGIG (reference sequence). The V end was cut by 2 bases, the J end by 2 bases, with 12 bases between. The CDR3 here is CAWSTGGLNYGYTF. The CDR3 DNA is TGTGCCTGGAGTACGGGGGGGCTGAACTATGGCTACACCTTC. Full variable domain (remainder filled in from reference TRBV30 and TRBJ1-2): SQTIHQWPATLVQPVGSPLSLECTVEGTSNPNLYWYRQAAGRGLQLLFYSVGIGQISSEVPQNLSASRPQDRQFILSSKKLLLSDSGFYLCAWSTGGLNYGYTFGSGTRLTVV.

The rearrangement joins TRBV5-1 to TRBJ2-7; TRBD2 matches at 9 bases. This CDR3 has 14 amino acids. The V gene's germline CDR1 is SGHRS and CDR2 YFSETQ. V was pared by 0 bases and J by 10 bases, with 8 bases of the junction left unmatched. CDR3 sequence: CASSLVREGVDQYF. CDR3 sequence (DNA): TGCGCCAGCAGCTTGGTGCGGGAGGGCGTGGACCAGTACTTC.

The chain recombines TRBV5-1 with TRBJ2-5, with D maybe TRBD2 (5 bases). The V gene's germline CDR1 is SGHRS and CDR2 YFSETQ. V was shortened by 1 base and J by 3 bases, with 7 bases between the two germline ends. The CDR3 is 13 residues long. This CDR3 is CASSLSGKETQYF. CDR3 sequence (DNA): TGCGCCAGCAGCTTGTCGGGGAAAGAGACCCAGTACTTC.

The V call is TRBV7-9, the J call TRBJ1-2, with D perhaps TRBD1 (6 bases). The CDR3 length is 14 residues. V dropped 4 bases and J dropped 6 bases, with 15 bases sitting between them. Germline-derived CDR1 and CDR2 are SEHNR and FQNEAQ (reference sequence). The CDR3 DNA follows: TGTGCCAGCAGCTCCCCGTCAGCAGGGGATGGCTACACCTTC. It yields the protein CASSSPSAGDGYTF.

This clone was counted only a few times. V and J are TRBV25-1 and TRBJ1-1; TRBD1 aligns across 8 bases. Losses at the gene ends were 3 bases for V and 5 bases for J; bases not matched to a gene: 5. Germline V gene data show CDR1 as MGHDK and CDR2 as SYGVNS. The CDR3 runs 14 residues. The CDR3 spells CASSDWTGRTEAFF. In DNA form, the CDR3 reads TGTGCCAGCAGTGATTGGACAGGGCGGACTGAAGCTTTCTTT.

This clone was picked up a small number of times. This chain links TRBV5-1 with TRBJ2-3, with D maybe TRBD1 (8 bases). The CDR3 spans 15 residues. Germline CDR1 reads SGHRS; CDR2 reads YFSETQ. Deletions cut 4 bases from V and 6 bases from J, with 18 bases between. The CDR3 DNA reads TGCGCCAGCAGCCGTGGACAGGGAGGGCCGGATACGCAGTATTTT. This sequence encodes CASSRGQGGPDTQYF.

Only a few counts were recorded for this clone. The genes are TRBV7-3 and TRBJ2-7, with 8 nucleotides matching TRBD2. The ends lost 5 bases at V and 0 bases at J; junction bases unmatched: 9. The CDR3 is 16 amino acids. Looked up from germline, CDR1 is SGHTA and CDR2 is FQGTGA. The CDR3: CASSPQGGTSSYEQYF. Here the CDR3 DNA reads TGTGCCAGCAGCCCCCAAGGCGGGACTAGCTCCTACGAGCAGTACTTC.

V usage is TRBV5-6 and J usage is TRBJ2-3, with unresolved D. The V end lost 1 base, the J end lost 4 bases, and 10 bases lay between the germline ends. Germline CDR1 is SGHDT and CDR2 is YYEEEE. The CDR3 sequence is 14 residues long. The chain's CDR3 is CASSLISGADTQYF. The DNA of the CDR3 is TGTGCCAGCAGCTTGATCAGTGGAGCAGATACGCAGTATTTT.